The next 5 T cell receptor beta chains were all read from a single sample in a study of T cell responses to AZD1222 COVID-19 vaccine. The repertoire was sequenced with immunoSEQ multiplex PCR; TCRdb's copy has only in-frame clones and lacks some. The sample lists approximately 110,000 clones; over 85% were seen once. This specimen was peripheral blood, taken on day 0 of AZD1222 vaccination. These receptors were obtained from an adult in good health.

The J gene is TRBJ2-5, the V gene TRBV6-5, with D uncertain. Germline lookup yields CDR1 MNHEY and CDR2 SVGAGI. The CDR3 loop spans 14 amino acids. Deletions cut 5 bases from V and 5 bases from J, with 15 bases between. The chain's CDR3 is CASSPHDKTETQYF. The CDR3 DNA follows: TGTGCCAGCAGTCCCCACGACAAAACGGAGACCCAGTACTTC.

This chain connects TRBV7-5 to TRBJ2-3. TRBV7-5 is a recognized pseudogene. The length of the CDR3 is 16 residues. The CDR3 is CARSLRGQFRTDTQYF. CDR3 DNA: TGTGCCAGAAGCTTACGGGGCCAGTTTCGCACAGATACGCAGTATTTT.

The CDR3 coding sequence is TGTGCCAGCAGCCAAGAACAGGGGGCGTTTGGCTACACCTTC. It translates to CASSQEQGAFGYTF. The chain is built from TRBV3-1 (or the pseudogene TRBV3-2) and TRBJ1-2, with 9 bases aligning to TRBD1. The germline CDR1 and CDR2 sequences are LGHDT and YNNKEL (reference sequence). The CDR3 runs to 14 residues. With 0 bases clipped from V and 7 bases from J, the junction kept 3 bases outside the gene matches.

The rearrangement links TRBV5-1 to TRBJ2-3; D unresolved. Trimming removed 0 bases from V and 6 bases from J, with 5 bases in between. Germline V gene data show CDR1 as SGHRS and CDR2 as YFSETQ. This CDR3 is built from 12 residues. The DNA for the CDR3 is TGCGCCAGCAGCTTGGTAACGGATACGCAGTATTTT. This gives the protein CASSLVTDTQYF.

This clone occurred once. The chain has TRBV7-2 and TRBJ1-3; D is undetermined. The germline gives CDR1 SGHTA, CDR2 FQGNSA. V lost 4 bases, J lost 0 bases, and 16 bases lay in between. This CDR3 region has 17 residues. The CDR3 DNA reads as TGTGCCAGCAGCTCCTACTCCCGGGCAATCTCTGGAAACACCATATATTTT. It encodes CASSSYSRAISGNTIYF.